Following are 18 T cell receptor beta chains from one sample sequenced in a study of neurological immune-mediated disorders. Via MiXCR, TCRdb re-called the 5' RACE reads, giving one row per CDR3 protein. The table shows roughly 30,000 distinct CDR3 sequences, with around 10% occurring only once. Sequencing input: PBMCs. Source of these receptors: a woman aged 60-75 years in good health.

There are many counts of this clonotype. This chain links TRBV24-1 with TRBJ1-5; D gene uncertain. Per the germline V gene, CDR1 is KGHDR and CDR2 is SFDVKD. Trimming cost V 9 bases and J 2 bases, with 16 bases left between them. The CDR3 runs 15 residues. The CDR3 nucleotides read TGTGCCACCGGGGAGGGAGGCGTGGGCAATCAGCCCCAGCATTTT. Translating it yields CATGEGGVGNQPQHF.

This clonotype came up many times. The CDR3 region is CASSLRPGREETQYF. The CDR3 DNA reads TGTGCCAGCTCGCTGCGTCCAGGGAGGGAAGAGACCCAGTACTTC. The rearrangement joins TRBV18 to TRBJ2-5, with 7 bases that match TRBD2. CDR3 length: 15 residues. Losses at the gene ends were 6 bases for V and 3 bases for J; bases not matched to a gene: 10. CDR1 is KGHSH and CDR2 is LQKENI in the germline V gene. Full variable domain (missing parts from reference TRBV18 and TRBJ2-5): NAGVMQNPRHLVRRRGQEARLRCSPMKGHSHVYWYRQLPEEGLKFMVYLQKENIIDESGMPKERFSAEFPKEGPSILRIQQVVRGDSAAYFCASSLRPGREETQYFGPGTRLLVL.

This clonotype was seen at least ten times. The chain joins TRBV12-3 or TRBV12-4 to TRBJ1-1, with D hard to call. The CDR3 has 13 amino acids. Deletions cut 2 bases from V and 2 bases from J, with 6 bases between. CDR3 in amino acids: CASSLLVNTEAFF. CDR3 in DNA: TGTGCCAGCAGTTTATTAGTTAACACTGAAGCTTTCTTT.

This clonotype has just one count. Just one base apart from a much larger clone, this may be a read error. This chain uses TRBV7-2 with TRBJ2-6, with D uncertain. The CDR3 extends over 17 amino acids. Looked up from germline, CDR1 is SGHTA and CDR2 is FQGNSA. CDR3 amino acids: CASSLEKGSYGDNVLTF. The DNA of the CDR3 is TGTGCCAGCAGCTTAGAGAAAGGGTCTTATGGGGACAACGTCCTGACTTTC.

This clonotype was detected ten times or more. The rearrangement joins TRBV20-1 to TRBJ1-1; no definite D call. The CDR3 has 13 amino acids. CDR1 and CDR2 from the germline V gene are DFQATT and SNEGSKA (reference sequence). V was pared by 0 bases and J by 6 bases, with 11 bases between. The CDR3 sequence: CSARDPAGSEAFF. CDR3 DNA sequence: TGCAGTGCTAGAGATCCCGCGGGCTCTGAAGCTTTCTTT.

In this sample, this clonotype turned up many times. The chain couples TRBV12-3 or TRBV12-4 to TRBJ1-1, with D possibly TRBD1 on 5 matching bases. This CDR3 contains 14 residues. V shed 3 bases and J shed 1 base, with 9 bases lying between them. The CDR3 DNA reads as TGTGCCAGCAGTTTTGGACATCAGAACACTGAAGCTTTCTTT. It specifies CASSFGHQNTEAFF.

This clonotype was detected ten times or more. The rearrangement links TRBV30 to TRBJ1-1; D not resolved. From germline, CDR1 is GTSNPN and CDR2 SVGIG (reference sequence). The CDR3 has 13 residues. Deletions cut 1 base from V and 1 base from J, with 7 bases between. CDR3 sequence: CAWSGGWNTEAFF. DNA for the CDR3: TGTGCCTGGAGTGGGGGATGGAACACTGAAGCTTTCTTT.

As for this clonotype: Likely a read error: the CDR3 ends without its conserved phenylalanine or tryptophan. This chain connects TRBV6-5 to TRBJ2-2, with TRBD2 as a possible D gene (6 bases). The CDR3 runs to 15 residues. The germline V and J ends were trimmed by 9 bases and 1 base, with 15 bases remaining between them. Germline values: CDR1 MNHEY, CDR2 SVGAGI. CDR3 region: CASRVGGMNTGELFS. Here the CDR3 DNA reads TGTGCCAGTCGGGTCGGGGGTATGAACACCGGGGAGCTGTTTTCT.

In its sample, this clonotype was seen many times. The genes are TRBV7-3 and TRBJ2-1; D not resolved. The germline V gene has CDR1 SGHTA and CDR2 FQGTGA. Trimming took off 4 bases at V and 0 bases at J, with 13 bases between the two ends. This CDR3 region has 16 residues. The CDR3 is CASSSKERSSYNEQFF. Written as DNA, the CDR3 is TGTGCCAGCAGCTCAAAGGAGCGAAGCTCCTACAATGAGCAGTTCTTC.

This clonotype was found many times. The V and J genes are TRBV5-1 and TRBJ1-5; the match to TRBD1 covers 7 bases. V gave up 2 bases and J gave up 0 bases; unmatched junction bases: 2. The CDR3 sequence is 15 residues long. CDR1 and CDR2 (germline): SGHRS, YFSETQ. The CDR3 loop is CASSLGGLSNQPQHF. The CDR3 DNA is TGCGCCAGCAGCTTAGGGGGCCTTAGCAATCAGCCCCAGCATTTT.

The J gene is TRBJ2-5, the V gene TRBV20-1; D is unclear. The CDR3 has 12 amino acids. CDR1 DFQATT and CDR2 SNEGSKA come from the germline V gene (reference sequence). The CDR3 region has the DNA TGCAGGGCCTACGGGTCCCAAGAGACCCAGTACTTC. Protein sequence: CRAYGSQETQYF.

This clonotype was observed many times. V usage is TRBV4-2 and J usage is TRBJ2-3; TRBD2 agrees at 7 bases. J was trimmed by 6 bases and V by 0 bases; bases with no gene match: 6. CDR3 size: 15 residues. CDR1 is LGHNA and CDR2 is YNFKEQ in the germline V gene. The CDR3 region is CASSQDIAGADTQYF. CDR3 bases: TGTGCCAGCAGCCAAGACATAGCGGGCGCGGATACGCAGTATTTT.

The chain is built from TRBV12-3 or TRBV12-4 and TRBJ1-3; D gene ambiguous. CDR3 length: 14 residues. Trimming took 0 bases from V and 6 from J, leaving 9 bases between them. The CDR3 loop reads CASSLAGTLNTIYF. CDR3 DNA sequence: TGTGCCAGCAGTTTAGCCGGAACCCTAAACACCATATATTTT.

This clonotype is medium-sized (0.01 to 0.1%) in the sample. The V call is TRBV20-1, the J call TRBJ2-3; the match to TRBD2 covers 7 bases. This CDR3 is built from 15 residues. In germline, CDR1 is DFQATT, CDR2 SNEGSKA (reference sequence). V trimming: 0 bases; J trimming: 0 bases; junction bases outside the gene matches: 3. The CDR3 DNA sequence: TGCAGTGCTAGAGAACGGGGGGTTAGCACAGATACGCAGTATTTT. Translating it yields CSARERGVSTDTQYF.

This clonotype appeared many times. The chain links TRBV20-1 to TRBJ2-1; tentatively, D is TRBD2 (6 bases). The CDR3 runs to 14 residues. The V and J ends lost 1 base and 4 bases respectively, with 11 bases between them. Looked up from germline, CDR1 is DFQATT and CDR2 is SNEGSKA (reference sequence). The CDR3 DNA reads TGCAGTGCTAGAGCGGGGGATACATACAATGAGCAGTTCTTC. Translating gives CSARAGDTYNEQFF.

This clonotype turned up a few times. The chain employs TRBV5-1 and TRBJ1-1; 10 nucleotides match TRBD1. J was trimmed by 5 bases and V by 4 bases; bases with no gene match: 8. Per germline, CDR1 SGHRS and CDR2 YFSETQ. CDR3 length: 15 amino acids. The CDR3 reads CASSPGDRGGTEAFF. CDR3 in DNA: TGCGCCAGCAGCCCGGGGGACAGGGGAGGGACTGAAGCTTTCTTT.

This clonotype occurred many times. This chain connects TRBV5-1 to TRBJ1-1; D uncertain. Germline CDR1 SGHRS, CDR2 YFSETQ. V lost 0 bases and J lost 5, with 14 bases in between. The CDR3 spans 15 residues. As DNA, the CDR3 is TGCGCCAGCAGCTTGGTCCCGGACTCGAGGACTGAAGCTTTCTTT. Its protein is CASSLVPDSRTEAFF.

This clonotype has ten or more counts. J is TRBJ2-1 and V is TRBV18; unclear D gene. V shed 3 bases and J shed 9 bases, with 9 bases lying between them. The CDR3 is 12 residues long. Germline V CDR1 and CDR2: KGHSH, LQKENI. The CDR3: CASSPPRLEQFF. The CDR3 DNA follows: TGTGCCAGCTCACCGCCTCGGCTTGAGCAGTTCTTC.